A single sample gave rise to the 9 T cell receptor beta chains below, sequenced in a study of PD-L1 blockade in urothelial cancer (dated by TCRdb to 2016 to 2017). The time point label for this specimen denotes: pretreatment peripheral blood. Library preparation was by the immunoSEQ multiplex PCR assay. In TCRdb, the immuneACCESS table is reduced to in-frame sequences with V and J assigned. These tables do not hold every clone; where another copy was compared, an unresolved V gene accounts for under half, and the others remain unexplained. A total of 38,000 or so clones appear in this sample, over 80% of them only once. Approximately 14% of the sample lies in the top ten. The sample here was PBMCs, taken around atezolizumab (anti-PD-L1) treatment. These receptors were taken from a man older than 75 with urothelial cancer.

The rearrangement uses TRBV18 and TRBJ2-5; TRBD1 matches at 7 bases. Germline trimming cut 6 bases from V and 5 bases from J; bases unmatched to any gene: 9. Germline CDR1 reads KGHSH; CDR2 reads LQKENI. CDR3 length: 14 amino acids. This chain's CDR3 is CASSPQGVRETQYF. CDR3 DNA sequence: TGTGCCAGCTCCCCGCAGGGGGTCAGGGAGACCCAGTACTTC.

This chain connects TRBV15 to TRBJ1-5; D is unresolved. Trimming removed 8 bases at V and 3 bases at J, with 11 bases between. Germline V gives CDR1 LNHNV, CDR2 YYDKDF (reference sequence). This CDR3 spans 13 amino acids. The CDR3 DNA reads TGTGCCACCGCTCGGTCTATCAATCAGCCCCAGCATTTT. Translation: CATARSINQPQHF.

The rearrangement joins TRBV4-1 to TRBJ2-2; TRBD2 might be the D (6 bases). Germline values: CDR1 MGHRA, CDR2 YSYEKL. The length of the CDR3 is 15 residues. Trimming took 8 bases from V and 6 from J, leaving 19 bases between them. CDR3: CASRSGEPGAGELFF. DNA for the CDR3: TGCGCCAGCCGCTCAGGTGAGCCGGGGGCCGGGGAGCTGTTTTTT.

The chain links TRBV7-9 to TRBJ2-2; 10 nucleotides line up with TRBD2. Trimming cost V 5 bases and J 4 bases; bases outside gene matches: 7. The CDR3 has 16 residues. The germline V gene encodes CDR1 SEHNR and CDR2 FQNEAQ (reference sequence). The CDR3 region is CASSLWTSGSTGELFF. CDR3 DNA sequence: TGTGCCAGCAGCCTATGGACTAGCGGATCCACCGGGGAGCTGTTTTTT.

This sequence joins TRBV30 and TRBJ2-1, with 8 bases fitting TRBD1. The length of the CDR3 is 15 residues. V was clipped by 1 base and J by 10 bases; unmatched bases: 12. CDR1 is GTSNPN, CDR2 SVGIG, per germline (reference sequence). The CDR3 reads CAWSALLRGLREQFF. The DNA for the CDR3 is TGTGCCTGGAGTGCCCTTCTCAGGGGGCTAAGGGAGCAGTTCTTC.

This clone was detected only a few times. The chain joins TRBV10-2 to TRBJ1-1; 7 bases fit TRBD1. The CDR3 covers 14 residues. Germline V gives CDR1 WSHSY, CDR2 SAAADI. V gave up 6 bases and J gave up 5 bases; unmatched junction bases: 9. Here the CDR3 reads CASSEATGRTEAFF. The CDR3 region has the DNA TGCGCCAGCAGCGAAGCGACAGGGCGGACTGAAGCTTTCTTT.

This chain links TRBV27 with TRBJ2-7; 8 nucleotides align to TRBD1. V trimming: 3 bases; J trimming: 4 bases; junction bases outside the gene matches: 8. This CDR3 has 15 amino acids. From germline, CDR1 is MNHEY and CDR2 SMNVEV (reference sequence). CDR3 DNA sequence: TGTGCCAGCAGTTTCCCCGGACAGGGAGAGTACGAGCAGTACTTC. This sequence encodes CASSFPGQGEYEQYF.

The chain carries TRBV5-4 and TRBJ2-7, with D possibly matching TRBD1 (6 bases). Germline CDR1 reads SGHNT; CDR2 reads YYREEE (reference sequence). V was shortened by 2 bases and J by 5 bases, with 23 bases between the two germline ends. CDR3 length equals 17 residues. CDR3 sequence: CASSLGQPFNSFNEQYF. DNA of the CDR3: TGTGCCAGCAGCTTAGGACAGCCATTCAACAGTTTCAACGAGCAGTACTTC.

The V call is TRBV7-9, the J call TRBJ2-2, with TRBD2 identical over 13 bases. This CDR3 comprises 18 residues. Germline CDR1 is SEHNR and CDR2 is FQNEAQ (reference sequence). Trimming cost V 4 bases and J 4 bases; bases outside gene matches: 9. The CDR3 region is CASSSLPGLAGPTGELFF. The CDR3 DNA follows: TGTGCCAGCAGCTCCCTACCGGGACTAGCGGGACCCACCGGGGAGCTGTTTTTT. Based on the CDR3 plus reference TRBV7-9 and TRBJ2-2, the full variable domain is DTGVSQNPRHKITKRGQNVTFRCDPISEHNRLYWYRQTLGQGPEFLTYFQNEAQLEKSRLLSDRFSAERPKGSFSTLEIQRTEQGDSAMYLCASSSLPGLAGPTGELFFGEGSRLTVL.